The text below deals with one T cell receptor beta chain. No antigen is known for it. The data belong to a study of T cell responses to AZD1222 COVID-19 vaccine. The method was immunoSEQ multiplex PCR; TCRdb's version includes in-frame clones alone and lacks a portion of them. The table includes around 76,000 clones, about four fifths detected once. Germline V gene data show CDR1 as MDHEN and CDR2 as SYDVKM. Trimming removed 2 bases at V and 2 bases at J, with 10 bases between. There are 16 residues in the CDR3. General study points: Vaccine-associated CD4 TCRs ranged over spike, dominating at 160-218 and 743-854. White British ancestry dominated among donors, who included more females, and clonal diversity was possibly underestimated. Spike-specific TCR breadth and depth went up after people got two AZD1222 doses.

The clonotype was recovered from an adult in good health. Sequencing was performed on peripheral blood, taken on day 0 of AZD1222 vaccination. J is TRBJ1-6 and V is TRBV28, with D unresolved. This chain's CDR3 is CASSLPSATYNSPLHF. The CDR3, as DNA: TGTGCCAGCAGTTTACCGTCAGCCACCTATAATTCACCCCTCCACTTT.